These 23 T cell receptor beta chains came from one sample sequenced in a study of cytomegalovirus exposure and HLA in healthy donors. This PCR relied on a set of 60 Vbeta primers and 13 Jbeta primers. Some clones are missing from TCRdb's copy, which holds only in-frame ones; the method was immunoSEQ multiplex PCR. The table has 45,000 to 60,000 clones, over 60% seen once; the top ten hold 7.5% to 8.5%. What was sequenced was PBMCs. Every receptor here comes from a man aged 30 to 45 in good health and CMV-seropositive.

This CDR3 is CASIVTGGTEAFF. DNA of the CDR3: TGTGCCAGCATCGTAACAGGGGGCACTGAAGCTTTCTTT. J is TRBJ1-1 and V is TRBV6-6; TRBD1 matches 8 bases. This CDR3 is built from 13 residues. Germline values: CDR1 MNHNY, CDR2 SVGAGI (reference sequence). Trimming took 7 bases from V and 4 from J; bases not matched to a gene: 5.

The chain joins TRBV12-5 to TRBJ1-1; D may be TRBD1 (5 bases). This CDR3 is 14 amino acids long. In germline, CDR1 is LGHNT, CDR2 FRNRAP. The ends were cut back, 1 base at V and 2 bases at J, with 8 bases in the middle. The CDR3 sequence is CASGLGQPNTEAFF. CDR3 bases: TGTGCTAGTGGTTTGGGACAGCCAAACACTGAAGCTTTCTTT.

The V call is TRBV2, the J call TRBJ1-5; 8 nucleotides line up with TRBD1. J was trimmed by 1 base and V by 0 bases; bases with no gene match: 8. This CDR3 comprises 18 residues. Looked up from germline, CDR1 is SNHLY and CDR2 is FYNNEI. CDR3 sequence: CASSEALDREVSNQPQHF. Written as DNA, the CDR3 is TGTGCCAGCAGTGAAGCGCTGGACAGGGAAGTGAGCAATCAGCCCCAGCATTTT.

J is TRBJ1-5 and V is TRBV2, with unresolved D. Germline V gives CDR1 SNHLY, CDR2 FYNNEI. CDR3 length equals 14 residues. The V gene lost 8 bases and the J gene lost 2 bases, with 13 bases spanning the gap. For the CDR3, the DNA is TGTGCCAGCGGCGGCCGGCTTGGCAATCAGCCCCAGCATTTT. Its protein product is CASGGRLGNQPQHF.

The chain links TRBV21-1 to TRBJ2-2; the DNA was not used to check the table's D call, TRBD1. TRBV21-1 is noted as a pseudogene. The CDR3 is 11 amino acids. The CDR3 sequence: CASNRAGELFF. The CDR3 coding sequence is TGTGCCAGCAACAGGGCCGGGGAGCTGTTTTTT.

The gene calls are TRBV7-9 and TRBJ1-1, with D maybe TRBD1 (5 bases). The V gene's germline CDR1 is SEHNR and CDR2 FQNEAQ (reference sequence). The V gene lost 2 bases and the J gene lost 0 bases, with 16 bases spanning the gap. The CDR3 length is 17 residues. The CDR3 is CASSLPPGGTMNTEAFF. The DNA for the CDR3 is TGTGCCAGCAGCTTACCCCCGGGAGGGACCATGAACACTGAAGCTTTCTTT.

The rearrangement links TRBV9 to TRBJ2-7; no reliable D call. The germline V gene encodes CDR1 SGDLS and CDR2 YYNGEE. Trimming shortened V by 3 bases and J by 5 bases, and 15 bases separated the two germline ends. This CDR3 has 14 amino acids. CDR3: CASSGAYGTDEQYF. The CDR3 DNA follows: TGTGCCAGCAGCGGGGCGTACGGTACCGACGAGCAGTACTTC.

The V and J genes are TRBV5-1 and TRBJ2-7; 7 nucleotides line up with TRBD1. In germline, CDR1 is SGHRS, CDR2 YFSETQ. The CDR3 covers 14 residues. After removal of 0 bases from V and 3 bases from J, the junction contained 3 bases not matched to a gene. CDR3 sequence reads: CASSLGAGGYEQYF. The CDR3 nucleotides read TGCGCCAGCAGCTTGGGGGCAGGGGGCTACGAGCAGTACTTC.

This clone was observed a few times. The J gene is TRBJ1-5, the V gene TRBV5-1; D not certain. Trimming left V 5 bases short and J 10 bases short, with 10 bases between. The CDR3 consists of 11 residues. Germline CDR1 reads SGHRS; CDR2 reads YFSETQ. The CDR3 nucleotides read TGCGCCAGCAGAGAGAACGGTCCCCAGCATTTT. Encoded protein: CASRENGPQHF.

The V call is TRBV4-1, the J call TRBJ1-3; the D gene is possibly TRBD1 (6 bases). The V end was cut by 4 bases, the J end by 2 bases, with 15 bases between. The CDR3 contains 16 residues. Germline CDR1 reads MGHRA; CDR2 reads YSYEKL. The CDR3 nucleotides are TGCGCCAGCAGCCTCCCCAGGTCAGGGGCTGGAAACACCATATATTTT. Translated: CASSLPRSGAGNTIYF.

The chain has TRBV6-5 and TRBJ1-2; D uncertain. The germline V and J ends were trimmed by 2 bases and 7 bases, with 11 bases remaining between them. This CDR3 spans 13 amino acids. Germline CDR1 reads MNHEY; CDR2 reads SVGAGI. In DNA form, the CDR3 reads TGTGCCAGCAGTTACGAGGGTAACAGTGGCTACACCTTC. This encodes CASSYEGNSGYTF.

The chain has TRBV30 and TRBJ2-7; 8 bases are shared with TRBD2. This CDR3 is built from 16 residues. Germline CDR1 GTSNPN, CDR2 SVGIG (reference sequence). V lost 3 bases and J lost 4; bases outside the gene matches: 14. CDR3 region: CAWSSGGITGGYEQYF. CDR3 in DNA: TGTGCCTGGAGCAGCGGGGGAATAACCGGGGGGTACGAGCAGTACTTC. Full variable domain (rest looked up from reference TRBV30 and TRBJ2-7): SQTIHQWPATLVQPVGSPLSLECTVEGTSNPNLYWYRQAAGRGLQLLFYSVGIGQISSEVPQNLSASRPQDRQFILSSKKLLLSDSGFYLCAWSSGGITGGYEQYFGPGTRLTVT.

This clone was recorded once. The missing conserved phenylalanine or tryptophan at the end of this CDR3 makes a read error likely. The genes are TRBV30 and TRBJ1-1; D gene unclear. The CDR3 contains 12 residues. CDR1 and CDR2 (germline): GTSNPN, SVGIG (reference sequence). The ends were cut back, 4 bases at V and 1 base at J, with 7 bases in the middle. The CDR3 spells CAWNDKNTEAFL. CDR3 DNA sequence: TGTGCCTGGAACGACAAGAACACTGAAGCTTTCTTG.

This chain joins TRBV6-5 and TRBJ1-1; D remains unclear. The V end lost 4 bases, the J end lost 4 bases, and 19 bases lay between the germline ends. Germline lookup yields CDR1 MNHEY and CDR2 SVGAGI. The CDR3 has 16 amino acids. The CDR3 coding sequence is TGTGCCAGCAGTTCTAGCACCCTTGAGGCCCCCACTGAAGCTTTCTTT. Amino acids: CASSSSTLEAPTEAFF.

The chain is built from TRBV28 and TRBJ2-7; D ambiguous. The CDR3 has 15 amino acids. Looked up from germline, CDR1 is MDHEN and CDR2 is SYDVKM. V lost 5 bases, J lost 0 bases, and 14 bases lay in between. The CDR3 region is CASSPLQVGSYEQYF. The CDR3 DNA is TGTGCCAGCAGTCCCCTTCAGGTAGGCTCCTACGAGCAGTACTTC.

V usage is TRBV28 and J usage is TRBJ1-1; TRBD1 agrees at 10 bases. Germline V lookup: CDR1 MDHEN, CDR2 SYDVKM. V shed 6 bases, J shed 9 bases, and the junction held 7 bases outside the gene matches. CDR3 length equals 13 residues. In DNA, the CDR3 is TGTGCCAGCAGCGCTCGGGACAGGGGTAAAGCTTTCTTT. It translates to CASSARDRGKAFF.

CDR3 residues: CASSIGPRAGAFVNTEAFF. CDR3 sequence (DNA): TGTGCCAGTAGTATAGGGCCCAGGGCCGGAGCTTTTGTGAACACTGAAGCTTTCTTT. The V and J genes are TRBV19 and TRBJ1-1; D perhaps matches TRBD1 (5 bases). The V gene lost 1 base and the J gene lost 0 bases, with 21 bases spanning the gap. From germline, CDR1 is LNHDA and CDR2 SQIVND (reference sequence). The CDR3 has 19 residues.

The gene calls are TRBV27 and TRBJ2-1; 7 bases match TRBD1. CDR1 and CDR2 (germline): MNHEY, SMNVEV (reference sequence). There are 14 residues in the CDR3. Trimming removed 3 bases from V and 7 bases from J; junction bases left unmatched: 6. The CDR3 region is CASSFLQGTNEQFF. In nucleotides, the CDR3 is TGTGCCAGCAGTTTCCTACAGGGGACGAATGAGCAGTTCTTC.

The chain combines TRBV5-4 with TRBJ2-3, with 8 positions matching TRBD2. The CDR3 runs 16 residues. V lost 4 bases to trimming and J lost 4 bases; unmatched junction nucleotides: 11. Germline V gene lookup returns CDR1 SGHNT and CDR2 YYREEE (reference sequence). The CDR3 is CASSLGGTSRADTQYF. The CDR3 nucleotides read TGTGCCAGCAGCCTTGGCGGGACTAGTAGGGCAGATACGCAGTATTTT. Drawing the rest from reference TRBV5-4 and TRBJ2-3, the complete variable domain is ETGVTQSPTHLIKTRGQQVTLRCSSQSGHNTVSWYQQALGQGPQFIFQYYREEENGRGNFPPRFSGLQFPNYSSELNVNALELDDSALYLCASSLGGTSRADTQYFGPGTRLTVL.

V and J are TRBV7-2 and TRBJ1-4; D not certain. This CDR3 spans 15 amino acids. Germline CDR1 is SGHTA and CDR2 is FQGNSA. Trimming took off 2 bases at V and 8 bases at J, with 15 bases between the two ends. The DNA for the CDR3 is TGTGCCAGCAGCTTATATACGCAGGCGGGGGAAAAACTGTTTTTT. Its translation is CASSLYTQAGEKLFF.

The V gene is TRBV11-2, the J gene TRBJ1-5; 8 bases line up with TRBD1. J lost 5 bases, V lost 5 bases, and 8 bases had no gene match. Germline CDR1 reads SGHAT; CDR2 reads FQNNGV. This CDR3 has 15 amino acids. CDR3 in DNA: TGTGCCAGCAGCCCCGGACAGGGTCGATATCAGCCCCAGCATTTT. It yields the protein CASSPGQGRYQPQHF.

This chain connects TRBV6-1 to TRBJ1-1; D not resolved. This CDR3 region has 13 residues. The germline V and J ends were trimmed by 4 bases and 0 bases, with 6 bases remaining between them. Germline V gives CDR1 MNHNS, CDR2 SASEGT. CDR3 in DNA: TGTGCCAGCAGTGTCGGGGTGAACACTGAAGCTTTCTTT. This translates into CASSVGVNTEAFF.

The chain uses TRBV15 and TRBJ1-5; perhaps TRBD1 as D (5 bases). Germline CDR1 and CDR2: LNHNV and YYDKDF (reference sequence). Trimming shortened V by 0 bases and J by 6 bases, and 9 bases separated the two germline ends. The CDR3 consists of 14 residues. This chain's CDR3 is CATSREKDSQPQHF. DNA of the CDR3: TGTGCCACCAGCAGAGAAAAAGACAGTCAGCCCCAGCATTTT. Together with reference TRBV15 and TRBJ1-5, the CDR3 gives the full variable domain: DAMVIQNPRYQVTQFGKPVTLSCSQTLNHNVMYWYQQKSSQAPKLLFHYYDKDFNNEADTPDNFQSRRPNTSFCFLDIRSPGLGDTAMYLCATSREKDSQPQHFGDGTRLSIL.